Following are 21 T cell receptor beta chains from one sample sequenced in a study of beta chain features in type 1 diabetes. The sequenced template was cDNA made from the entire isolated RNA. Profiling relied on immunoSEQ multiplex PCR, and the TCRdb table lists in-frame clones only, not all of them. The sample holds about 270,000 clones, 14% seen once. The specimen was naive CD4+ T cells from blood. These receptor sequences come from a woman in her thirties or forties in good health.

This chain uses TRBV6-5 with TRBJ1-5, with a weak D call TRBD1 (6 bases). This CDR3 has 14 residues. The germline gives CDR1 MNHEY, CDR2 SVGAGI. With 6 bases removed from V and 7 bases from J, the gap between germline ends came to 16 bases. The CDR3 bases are TGTGCCAGCAGCCTGTCAGGGGTGGGCCAGCCCCAGCATTTT. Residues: CASSLSGVGQPQHF.

The CDR3 bases are TGTGCCAGTAGTTCAGGCGACAGGGAAGTTCTGTTTTTT. It encodes CASSSGDREVLFF. The J gene is TRBJ1-4, the V gene TRBV19; 7 bases map to TRBD1. This CDR3 comprises 13 residues. The germline V gene encodes CDR1 LNHDA and CDR2 SQIVND (reference sequence). V lost 5 bases, J lost 14 bases, and 11 bases stayed unmatched. Full variable domain (rest looked up from reference TRBV19 and TRBJ1-4): DGGITQSPKYLFRKEGQNVTLSCEQNLNHDAMYWYRQDPGQGLRLIYYSQIVNDFQKGDIAEGYSVSREKKESFPLTVTSAQKNPTAFYLCASSSGDREVLFFGSGTQLSVL.

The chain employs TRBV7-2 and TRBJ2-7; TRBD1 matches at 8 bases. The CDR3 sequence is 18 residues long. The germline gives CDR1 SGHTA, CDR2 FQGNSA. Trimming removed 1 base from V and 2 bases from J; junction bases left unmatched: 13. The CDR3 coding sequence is TGTGCCAGCAGCTTAGGGGGACAGGTGGGGGAGAAGGCCTACGAGCAGTACTTC. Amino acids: CASSLGGQVGEKAYEQYF.

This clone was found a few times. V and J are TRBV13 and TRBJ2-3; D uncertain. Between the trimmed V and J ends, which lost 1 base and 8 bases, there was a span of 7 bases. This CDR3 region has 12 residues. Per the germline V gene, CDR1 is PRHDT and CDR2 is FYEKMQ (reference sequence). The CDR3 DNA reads TGTGCCAGCAGCTTAGTTTCTAGTACGCAGTATTTT. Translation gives CASSLVSSTQYF. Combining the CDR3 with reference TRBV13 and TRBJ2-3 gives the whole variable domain AAGVIQSPRHLIKEKRETATLKCYPIPRHDTVYWYQQGPGQDPQFLISFYEKMQSDKGSIPDRFSAQQFSDYHSELNMSSLELGDSALYFCASSLVSSTQYFGPGTRLTVL.

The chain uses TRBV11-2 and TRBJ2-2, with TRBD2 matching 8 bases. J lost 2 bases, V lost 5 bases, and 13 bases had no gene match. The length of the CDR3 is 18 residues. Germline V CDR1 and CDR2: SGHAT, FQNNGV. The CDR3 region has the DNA TGTGCCAGCAGCGGCGGGACTAGAAGAAACACAAACACCGGGGAGCTGTTTTTT. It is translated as CASSGGTRRNTNTGELFF.

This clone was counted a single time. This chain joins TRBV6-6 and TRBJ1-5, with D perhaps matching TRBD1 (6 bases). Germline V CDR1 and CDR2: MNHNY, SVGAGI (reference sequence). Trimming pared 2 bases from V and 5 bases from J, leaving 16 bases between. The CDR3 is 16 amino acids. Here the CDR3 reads CASSYAPGHSDQPQHF. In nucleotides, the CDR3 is TGTGCCAGCAGTTACGCTCCGGGACACTCTGATCAGCCCCAGCATTTT.

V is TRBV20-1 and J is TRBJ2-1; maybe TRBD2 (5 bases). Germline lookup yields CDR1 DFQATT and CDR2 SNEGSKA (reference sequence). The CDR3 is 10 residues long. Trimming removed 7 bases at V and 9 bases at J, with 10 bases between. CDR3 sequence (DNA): TGCAGTGTTGGGAGACTTGAGCAGTTCTTC. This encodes CSVGRLEQFF.

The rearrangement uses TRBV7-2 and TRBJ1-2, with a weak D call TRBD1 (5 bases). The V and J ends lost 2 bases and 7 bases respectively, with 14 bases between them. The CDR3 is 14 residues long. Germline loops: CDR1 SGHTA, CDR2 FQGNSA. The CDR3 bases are TGTGCCAGCAGCTTAAGTAGGGGCGCCCTTGGCTACACCTTC. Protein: CASSLSRGALGYTF. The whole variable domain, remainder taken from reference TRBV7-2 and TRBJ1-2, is GAGVSQSPSNKVTEKGKDVELRCDPISGHTALYWYRQSLGQGLEFLIYFQGNSAPDKSGLPSDRFSAERTGGSVSTLTIQRTQQEDSAVYLCASSLSRGALGYTFGSGTRLTVV.

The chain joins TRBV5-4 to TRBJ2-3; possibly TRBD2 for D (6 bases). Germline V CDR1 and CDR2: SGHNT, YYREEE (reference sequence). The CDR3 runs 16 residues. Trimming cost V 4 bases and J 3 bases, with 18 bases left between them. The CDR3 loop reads CASSPEGLGTTDTQYF. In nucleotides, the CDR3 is TGTGCCAGCAGCCCCGAGGGACTGGGGACTACAGATACGCAGTATTTT.

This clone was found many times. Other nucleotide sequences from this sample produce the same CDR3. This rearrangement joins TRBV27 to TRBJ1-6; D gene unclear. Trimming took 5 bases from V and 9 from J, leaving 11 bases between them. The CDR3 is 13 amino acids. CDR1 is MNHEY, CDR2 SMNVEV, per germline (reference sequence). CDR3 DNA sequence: TGTGCCAGCAGTCCAGCGGACCTTTCACCCCTCCACTTT. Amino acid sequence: CASSPADLSPLHF.

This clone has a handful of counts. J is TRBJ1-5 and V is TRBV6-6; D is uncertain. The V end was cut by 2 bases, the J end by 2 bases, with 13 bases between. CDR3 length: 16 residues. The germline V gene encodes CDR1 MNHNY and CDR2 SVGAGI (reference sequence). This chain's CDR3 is CASSYGGEGGNQPQHF. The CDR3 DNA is TGTGCCAGCAGTTACGGCGGGGAAGGAGGCAATCAGCCCCAGCATTTT.

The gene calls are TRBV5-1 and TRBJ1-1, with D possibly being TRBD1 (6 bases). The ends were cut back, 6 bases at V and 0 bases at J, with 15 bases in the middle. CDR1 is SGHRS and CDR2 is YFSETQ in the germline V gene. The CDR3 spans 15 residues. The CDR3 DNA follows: TGCGCCAGCAAGGGGCGGGGGGCCATGAACACTGAAGCTTTCTTT. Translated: CASKGRGAMNTEAFF.

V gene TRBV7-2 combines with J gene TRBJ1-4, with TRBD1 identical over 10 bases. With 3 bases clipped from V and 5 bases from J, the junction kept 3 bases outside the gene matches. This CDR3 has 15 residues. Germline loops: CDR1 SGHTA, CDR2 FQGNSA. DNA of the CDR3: TGTGCCAGCAGCTTGGACAGGGGGGAAAATGAAAAACTGTTTTTT. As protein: CASSLDRGENEKLFF.

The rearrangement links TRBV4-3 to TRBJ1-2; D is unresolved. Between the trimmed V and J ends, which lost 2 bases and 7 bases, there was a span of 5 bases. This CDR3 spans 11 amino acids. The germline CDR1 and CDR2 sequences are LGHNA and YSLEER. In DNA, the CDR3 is TGCGCCAGCAGCCAACACGGTGGCTACACCTTC. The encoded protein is CASSQHGGYTF.

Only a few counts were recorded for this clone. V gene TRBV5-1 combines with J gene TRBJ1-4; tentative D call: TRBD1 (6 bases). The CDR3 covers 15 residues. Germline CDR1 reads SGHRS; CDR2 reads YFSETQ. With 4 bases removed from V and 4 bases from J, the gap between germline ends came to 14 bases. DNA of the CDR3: TGCGCCAGCAGCAGCCGGACAGCCGGTAATGAAAAACTGTTTTTT. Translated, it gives CASSSRTAGNEKLFF.

DNA of the CDR3: TGTGCCAGCAGCTGGGGACAGCCGAACACCGGGGAGCTGTTTTTT. Its translation: CASSWGQPNTGELFF. V and J are TRBV28 and TRBJ2-2, with 7 nucleotides matching TRBD1. CDR1 is MDHEN, CDR2 SYDVKM, per germline. V was pared by 6 bases and J by 0 bases, with 4 bases of the junction left unmatched. This CDR3 spans 15 amino acids.

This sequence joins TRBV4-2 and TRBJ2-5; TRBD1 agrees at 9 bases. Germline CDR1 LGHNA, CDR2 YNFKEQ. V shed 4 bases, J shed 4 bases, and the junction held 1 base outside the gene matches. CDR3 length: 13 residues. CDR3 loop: CASSRDRAETQYF. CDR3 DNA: TGTGCCAGCAGCCGGGACAGGGCAGAGACCCAGTACTTC.

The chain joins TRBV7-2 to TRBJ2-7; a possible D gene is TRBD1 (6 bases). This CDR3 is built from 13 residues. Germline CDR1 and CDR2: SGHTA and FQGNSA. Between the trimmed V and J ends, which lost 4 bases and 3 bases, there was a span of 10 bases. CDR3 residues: CASSSGRGYEQYF. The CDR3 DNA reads TGTGCCAGCAGCTCCGGCAGGGGCTACGAGCAGTACTTC. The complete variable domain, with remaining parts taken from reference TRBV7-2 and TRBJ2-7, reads GAGVSQSPSNKVTEKGKDVELRCDPISGHTALYWYRQSLGQGLEFLIYFQGNSAPDKSGLPSDRFSAERTGGSVSTLTIQRTQQEDSAVYLCASSSGRGYEQYFGPGTRLTVT.

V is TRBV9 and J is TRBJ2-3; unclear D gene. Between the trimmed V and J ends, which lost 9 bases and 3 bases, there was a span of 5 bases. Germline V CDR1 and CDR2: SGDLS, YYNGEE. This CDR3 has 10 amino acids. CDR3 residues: CATTTDTQYF. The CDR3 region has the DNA TGTGCCACCACAACAGATACGCAGTATTTT.

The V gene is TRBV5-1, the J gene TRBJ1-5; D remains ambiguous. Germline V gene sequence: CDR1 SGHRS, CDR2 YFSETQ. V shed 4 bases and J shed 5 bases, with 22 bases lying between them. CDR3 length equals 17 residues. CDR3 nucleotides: TGCGCCAGCAGCCCTGTCCCCCGAGGCGATGCGGATCAGCCCCAGCATTTT. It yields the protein CASSPVPRGDADQPQHF.

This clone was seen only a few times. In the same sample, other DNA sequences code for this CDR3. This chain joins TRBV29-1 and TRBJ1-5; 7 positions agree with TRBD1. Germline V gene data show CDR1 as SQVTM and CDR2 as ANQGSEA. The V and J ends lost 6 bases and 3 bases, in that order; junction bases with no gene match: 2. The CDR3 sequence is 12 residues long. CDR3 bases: TGCAGCGTGGGACAGTCCAATCAGCCCCAGCATTTT. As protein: CSVGQSNQPQHF.